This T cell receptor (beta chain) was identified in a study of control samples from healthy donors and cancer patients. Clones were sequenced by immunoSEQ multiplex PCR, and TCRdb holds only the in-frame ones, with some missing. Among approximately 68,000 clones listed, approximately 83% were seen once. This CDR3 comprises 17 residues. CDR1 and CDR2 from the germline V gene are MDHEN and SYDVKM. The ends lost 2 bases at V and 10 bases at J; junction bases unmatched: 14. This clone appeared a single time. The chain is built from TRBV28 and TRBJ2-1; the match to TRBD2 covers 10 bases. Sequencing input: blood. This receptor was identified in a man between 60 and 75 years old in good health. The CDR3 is CASSLGAPSGSFGEQFF. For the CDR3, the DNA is TGTGCCAGCAGTTTAGGGGCGCCTAGCGGGAGTTTCGGGGAGCAGTTCTTC.